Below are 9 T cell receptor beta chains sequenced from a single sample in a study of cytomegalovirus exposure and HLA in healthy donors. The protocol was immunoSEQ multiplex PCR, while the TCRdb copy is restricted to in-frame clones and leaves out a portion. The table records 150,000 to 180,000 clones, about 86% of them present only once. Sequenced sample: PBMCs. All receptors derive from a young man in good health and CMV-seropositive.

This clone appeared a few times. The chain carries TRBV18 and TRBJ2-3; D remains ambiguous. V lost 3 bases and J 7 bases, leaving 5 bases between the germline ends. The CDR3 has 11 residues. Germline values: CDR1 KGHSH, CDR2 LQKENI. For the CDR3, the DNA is TGTGCCAGCTCACCCGCTAATACGCAGTATTTT. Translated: CASSPANTQYF.

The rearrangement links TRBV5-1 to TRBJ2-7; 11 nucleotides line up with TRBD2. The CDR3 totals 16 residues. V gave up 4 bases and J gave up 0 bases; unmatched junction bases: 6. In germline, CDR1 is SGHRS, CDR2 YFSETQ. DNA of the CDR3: TGCGCCAGCAGCCGCGGGACTAGCGGAAACTCCTACGAGCAGTACTTC. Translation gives CASSRGTSGNSYEQYF.

The DNA of the CDR3 is TGTGCCGGAGTAGCGGGGAGCTCTAGCACAGATACGCAGTATTTT. It is translated as CAGVAGSSSTDTQYF. V is TRBV6-5 and J is TRBJ2-3; 8 positions match TRBD2. The germline V gene has CDR1 MNHEY and CDR2 SVGAGI. This CDR3 comprises 15 residues. V lost 11 bases, J lost 0 bases, and 10 bases stayed unmatched.

CDR3 DNA sequence: TGTGCCAGCAGCTCCCAGGGCGCGAACACTGAAGCTTTCTTT. This sequence encodes CASSSQGANTEAFF. The rearrangement links TRBV6-5 to TRBJ1-1; a possible D gene is TRBD1 (5 bases). CDR1 and CDR2 from the germline V gene are MNHEY and SVGAGI. V lost 6 bases and J 1 base, leaving 12 bases between the germline ends. There are 14 residues in the CDR3.

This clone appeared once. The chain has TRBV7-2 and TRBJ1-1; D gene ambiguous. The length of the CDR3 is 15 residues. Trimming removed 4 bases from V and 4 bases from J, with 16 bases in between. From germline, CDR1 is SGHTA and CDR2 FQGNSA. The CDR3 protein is CASSSRPNSGTEAFF. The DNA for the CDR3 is TGTGCCAGCAGCTCCCGACCCAATTCGGGCACTGAAGCTTTCTTT.

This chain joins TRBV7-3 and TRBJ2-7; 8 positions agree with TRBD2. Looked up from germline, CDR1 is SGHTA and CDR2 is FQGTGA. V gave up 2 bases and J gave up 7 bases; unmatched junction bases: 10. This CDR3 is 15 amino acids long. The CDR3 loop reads CASSLLSGGQGEQYF. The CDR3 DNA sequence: TGTGCCAGCAGCTTATTAAGCGGGGGCCAGGGGGAGCAGTACTTC. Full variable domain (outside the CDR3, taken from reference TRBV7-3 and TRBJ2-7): GAGVSQTPSNKVTEKGKYVELRCDPISGHTALYWYRQSLGQGPEFLIYFQGTGAADDSGLPNDRFFAVRPEGSVSTLKIQRTERGDSAVYLCASSLLSGGQGEQYFGPGTRLTVT.

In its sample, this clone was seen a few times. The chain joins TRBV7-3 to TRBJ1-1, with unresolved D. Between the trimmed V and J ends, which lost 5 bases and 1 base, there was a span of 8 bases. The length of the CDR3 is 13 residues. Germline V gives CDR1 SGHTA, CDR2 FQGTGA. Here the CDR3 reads CASSPSGNTEAFF. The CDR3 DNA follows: TGTGCCAGCAGCCCATCAGGGAACACTGAAGCTTTCTTT.

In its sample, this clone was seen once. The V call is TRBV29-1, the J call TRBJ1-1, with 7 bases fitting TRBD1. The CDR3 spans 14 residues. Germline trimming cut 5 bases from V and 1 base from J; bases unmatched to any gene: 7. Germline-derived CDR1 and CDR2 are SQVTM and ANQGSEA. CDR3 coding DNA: TGCAGCGTTATCCGACAGGGATGGAACACTGAAGCTTTCTTT. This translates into CSVIRQGWNTEAFF.

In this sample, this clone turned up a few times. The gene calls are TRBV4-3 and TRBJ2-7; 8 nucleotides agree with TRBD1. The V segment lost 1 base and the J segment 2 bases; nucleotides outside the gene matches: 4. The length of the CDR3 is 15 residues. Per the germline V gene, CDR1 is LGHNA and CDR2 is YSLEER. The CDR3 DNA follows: TGCGCCAGCAGCCAAGTTACAGGGGGGCCCTACGAGCAGTACTTC. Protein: CASSQVTGGPYEQYF.